A selection of T cell receptor beta chains follows, all from one sample in a study of T cell responses to AZD1222 COVID-19 vaccine. TCRdb keeps only in-frame clones here, not all; method: immunoSEQ multiplex PCR. Altogether about 66,000 clones are present, approximately 90% being singletons, with the ten largest covering 6.3%. The sample in question was peripheral blood, obtained 28 days after the second dose of the MenACWY control vaccine. These receptors originate from an adult who received the MenACWY meningococcal vaccine as a control. Each CDR3 is given with its conserved first and last residue. The D gene is left open where the match is weak. Size tells how often a clone was seen (once, few, many) or the class of an expanded clone, and some rows leave it out.

CDR3 DNA: TGTGCCAGCTCACCGTTGCAGGGAGGTTCTGGAAACACCATATATTTT
CDR3 protein: CASSPLQGGSGNTIYF
clone size: .
J gene: TRBJ1-3
V gene: TRBV18
D gene: .

CDR3 DNA: TGTGCCAGCTCACTCTCGGCGGGGGGCGCGTCACAGCCCCAGCATTTT
CDR3 protein: CASSLSAGGASQPQHF
clone size: .
J gene: TRBJ1-5
V gene: TRBV18
D gene: .

CDR3 DNA: TGTGCCAGCAGGGGCCGGGGAAGTGAACAGCCCCAGCATTTT
CDR3 protein: CASRGRGSEQPQHF
clone size: .
J gene: TRBJ1-5
V gene: TRBV6-5
D gene: .

CDR3 DNA: TGTGCCAGCAGTGAACTGGCAGGGACTGGCACTGAAGCTTTCTTT
CDR3 protein: CASSELAGTGTEAFF
clone size: .
J gene: TRBJ1-1
V gene: TRBV2
D gene: .

CDR3 DNA: TGTGCCAGCAGTTACAGGAGAAACACTGAAGCTTTCTTT
CDR3 protein: CASSYRRNTEAFF
clone size: .
J gene: TRBJ1-1
V gene: TRBV6-2/TRBV6-3
D gene: .

CDR3 DNA: TGTGCCAGTAATGGAGGGGTAGGCGATACGCAGTATTTT
CDR3 protein: CASNGGVGDTQYF
clone size: once
J gene: TRBJ2-3
V gene: TRBV19
D gene: .

CDR3 DNA: TGTGCCATCAAGGACTTGGGAGGGGACAATGAGCAGTTCTTC
CDR3 protein: CAIKDLGGDNEQFF
clone size: .
J gene: TRBJ2-1
V gene: TRBV10-3
D gene: TRBD2

CDR3 DNA: TGTGCCACCAGTGATTTTAGGGGGTGGAACACCGGGGAGCTGTTTTTT
CDR3 protein: CATSDFRGWNTGELFF
clone size: .
J gene: TRBJ2-2
V gene: TRBV24-1
D gene: .

CDR3 DNA: TGTGCCAGTAGAACGGACAGACTTTATGGCTACACCTTC
CDR3 protein: CASRTDRLYGYTF
clone size: .
J gene: TRBJ1-2
V gene: TRBV19
D gene: .

CDR3 DNA: TGCGCCAGCAGCCCCATGGACAGCAAAGACAATGAGCAGTTCTTC
CDR3 protein: CASSPMDSKDNEQFF
clone size: once
J gene: TRBJ2-1
V gene: TRBV5-1
D gene: .

CDR3 DNA: TGTGCCAGCAGCCCGCTAGCGGGAAGGCCCGGCACCGGGGAGCTGTTTTTT
CDR3 protein: CASSPLAGRPGTGELFF
clone size: .
J gene: TRBJ2-2
V gene: TRBV7-2
D gene: TRBD2

CDR3 DNA: TGCGCCAGCAGCTCCCAGGGGATAGCCTCGGGAGAGCAGTACTTC
CDR3 protein: CASSSQGIASGEQYF
clone size: .
J gene: TRBJ2-7
V gene: TRBV5-1
D gene: .

CDR3 DNA: TGCAGTGGGTACTGGCGAAATGAGCAGTTCTTC
CDR3 protein: CSGYWRNEQFF
clone size: .
J gene: TRBJ2-1
V gene: TRBV20-1
D gene: .

CDR3 DNA: TGTGCCAGCAGCGGCCATACGCAGTATTTT
CDR3 protein: CASSGHTQYF
clone size: .
J gene: TRBJ2-3
V gene: TRBV7-2
D gene: .

CDR3 DNA: TGTGCCAGTAGTCCGACAGGAGCTAATAATTCACCCCTCCACTTT
CDR3 protein: CASSPTGANNSPLHF
clone size: .
J gene: TRBJ1-6
V gene: TRBV19
D gene: .

CDR3 DNA: TGTGCCAGCAGATCACTAGGGACAGGTAACAATGAGCAGTTCTTC
CDR3 protein: CASRSLGTGNNEQFF
clone size: .
J gene: TRBJ2-1
V gene: TRBV27
D gene: TRBD1

CDR3 DNA: TGCGCCAGCAGCCGCCAGGGGGTAGGGACGTATGAGCAGTTCTTC
CDR3 protein: CASSRQGVGTYEQFF
clone size: .
J gene: TRBJ2-1
V gene: TRBV5-1
D gene: TRBD1

CDR3 DNA: TGCGCCAGCAGCTTCCGCGGCGACGAGCAGTACTTC
CDR3 protein: CASSFRGDEQYF
clone size: .
J gene: TRBJ2-7
V gene: TRBV5-1
D gene: .

CDR3 DNA: TGTGCCAGCAGTTTAGCAGGGGGCGGACAGCCCCAGCATTTT
CDR3 protein: CASSLAGGGQPQHF
clone size: .
J gene: TRBJ1-5
V gene: TRBV28
D gene: TRBD1

CDR3 DNA: TGTGCCAGCAGTTACAGGGACAGCTACGAGCAGTACTTC
CDR3 protein: CASSYRDSYEQYF
clone size: .
J gene: TRBJ2-7
V gene: TRBV6-2/TRBV6-3
D gene: TRBD1

CDR3 DNA: TGTGCCAGTCACCAGGACAGGCCCGGCGGGGAGCTGTTTTTT
CDR3 protein: CASHQDRPGGELFF
clone size: .
J gene: TRBJ2-2
V gene: TRBV2
D gene: TRBD1

CDR3 DNA: TGCGCCACTGGTAGGAGGGACACAGATACGCAGTATTTT
CDR3 protein: CATGRRDTDTQYF
clone size: .
J gene: TRBJ2-3
V gene: TRBV5-1
D gene: .

CDR3 DNA: TGTGCCAGCAGCTCCCACGCTACCGGGGAGCTGTTTTTT
CDR3 protein: CASSSHATGELFF
clone size: .
J gene: TRBJ2-2
V gene: TRBV7-9
D gene: .

CDR3 DNA: TGTGCCATCGGGTTGAACAGAAACACTGAAGCTTTCTTT
CDR3 protein: CAIGLNRNTEAFF
clone size: .
J gene: TRBJ1-1
V gene: TRBV10-3
D gene: .

CDR3 DNA: TGTGCCAGCACTCCCGGGGATACCAAAAACATTCAGTACTTC
CDR3 protein: CASTPGDTKNIQYF
clone size: once
J gene: TRBJ2-4
V gene: TRBV6-5
D gene: .

CDR3 DNA: TGTGCCAGCAGTCCGACAGGGGGCCTATTAACTAATGAAAAACTGTTTTTT
CDR3 protein: CASSPTGGLLTNEKLFF
clone size: .
J gene: TRBJ1-4
V gene: TRBV6-6
D gene: TRBD1

CDR3 DNA: TGTGCCCTGGAGTTACCATGGACTAGCGTGGGGACCGGGGAGCTGTTTTTT
CDR3 protein: CALELPWTSVGTGELFF
clone size: .
J gene: TRBJ2-2
V gene: TRBV30
D gene: TRBD2

CDR3 DNA: TGTGCCAGCAGAGTCTACATGAACACCGGGGAGCTGTTTTTT
CDR3 protein: CASRVYMNTGELFF
clone size: few
J gene: TRBJ2-2
V gene: TRBV28
D gene: .

CDR3 DNA: TGTGCCAGCAGTTTGTCGTGGGACAGGGTTAATCAGCCCCAGCATTTT
CDR3 protein: CASSLSWDRVNQPQHF
clone size: .
J gene: TRBJ1-5
V gene: TRBV27
D gene: TRBD1

CDR3 DNA: TGTGCCAGCAGTGAGGTACTAGATCCCTCTGGGGCCAACGTCCTGACTTTC
CDR3 protein: CASSEVLDPSGANVLTF
clone size: .
J gene: TRBJ2-6
V gene: TRBV6-1
D gene: .

CDR3 DNA: TGCGCCAGCAGCCAAGATAAGGCGGCATCCGTCGGTACGCAGTATTTT
CDR3 protein: CASSQDKAASVGTQYF
clone size: once
J gene: TRBJ2-3
V gene: TRBV4-1
D gene: .

CDR3 DNA: TGCGCCAGCAGCTTGCGACAGGGCACAGATACGCAGTATTTT
CDR3 protein: CASSLRQGTDTQYF
clone size: .
J gene: TRBJ2-3
V gene: TRBV4-3
D gene: .

CDR3 DNA: TGTGCCAGCAGCCAGACAGCTGCGAACACCGGGGAGCTGTTTTTT
CDR3 protein: CASSQTAANTGELFF
clone size: few
J gene: TRBJ2-2
V gene: TRBV3-1/TRBV3-2
D gene: .

CDR3 DNA: TGTGCCAGCAGCTTAGATCTGGGCGCCAATGAGCAGTTCTTC
CDR3 protein: CASSLDLGANEQFF
clone size: .
J gene: TRBJ2-1
V gene: TRBV7-9
D gene: .

CDR3 DNA: TGTGCCAGCAGTGAAATGGGGCGATGGGGTTCTGAGGGCCCGGTGAAGCAGTTCTTC
CDR3 protein: CASSEMGRWGSEGPVKQFF
clone size: .
J gene: TRBJ2-1
V gene: TRBV2
D gene: .

CDR3 DNA: TGTGCCAGCAGCGCACCGTGGTCAGCGGGAGACAGCACCGGGGAGCTGTTTTTT
CDR3 protein: CASSAPWSAGDSTGELFF
clone size: .
J gene: TRBJ2-2
V gene: TRBV9
D gene: TRBD2

CDR3 DNA: TGTGCCTTTTCTCGGCCCTCAGCGGGGCCCACCGGGGAGCTGTTTTTT
CDR3 protein: CAFSRPSAGPTGELFF
clone size: once
J gene: TRBJ2-2
V gene: TRBV7-9
D gene: TRBD2

CDR3 DNA: TGTGCCAGCAGTCCTCCGGGACAGGGGGCGAAACAGCCCCAGCATTTT
CDR3 protein: CASSPPGQGAKQPQHF
clone size: .
J gene: TRBJ1-5
V gene: TRBV28
D gene: TRBD1

CDR3 DNA: TGCGCCAGTAGGACGGCCCCCCAAGAGACCCAGTACTTC
CDR3 protein: CASRTAPQETQYF
clone size: .
J gene: TRBJ2-5
V gene: TRBV5-1
D gene: .

CDR3 DNA: TGTGCCAGCAGGCCCGGGGGCAACACTGAAGCTTTCTTT
CDR3 protein: CASRPGGNTEAFF
clone size: .
J gene: TRBJ1-1
V gene: TRBV6-5
D gene: .

CDR3 DNA: TGTGCCAGTAGTAGGGGACAGACCTACGAGCAGTACTTC
CDR3 protein: CASSRGQTYEQYF
clone size: .
J gene: TRBJ2-7
V gene: TRBV19
D gene: TRBD1

CDR3 DNA: TGTGCCAGCAGCTTAGAGCCGTTCTCAGCCCAGCATTTT
CDR3 protein: CASSLEPFSAQHF
clone size: .
J gene: TRBJ1-5
V gene: TRBV7-2
D gene: .

CDR3 DNA: TGTGCCAGCAGCCCGGCGGCCTCTGGAAACACCATATATTTT
CDR3 protein: CASSPAASGNTIYF
clone size: .
J gene: TRBJ1-3
V gene: TRBV4-2
D gene: .

CDR3 DNA: TGTGCCAGCAGCTTAGCTATGGAGGCTGAAAAACTGTTTTTT
CDR3 protein: CASSLAMEAEKLFF
clone size: .
J gene: TRBJ1-4
V gene: TRBV7-9
D gene: .

CDR3 DNA: TGCGCCAGCAGTGAGCGGGGCTCCTACAATGAGCAGTTCTTC
CDR3 protein: CASSERGSYNEQFF
clone size: .
J gene: TRBJ2-1
V gene: TRBV10-2
D gene: .

CDR3 DNA: TGTGCCAGCAGTTTAGGGAGGGTTCAGCCCCAGCATTTT
CDR3 protein: CASSLGRVQPQHF
clone size: once
J gene: TRBJ1-5
V gene: TRBV27
D gene: .

CDR3 DNA: TGTGCCAGCGTAGGGGAGAGGGGACAGTTCTTC
CDR3 protein: CASVGERGQFF
clone size: once
J gene: TRBJ2-1
V gene: TRBV28
D gene: .

CDR3 DNA: TGCGCCAGCAGCTTTAGACAGATTCGGACCGGGGAGCTGTTTTTT
CDR3 protein: CASSFRQIRTGELFF
clone size: .
J gene: TRBJ2-2
V gene: TRBV5-1
D gene: .

CDR3 DNA: TGTGCCAGCTCACCACCGGGGGCAGGAGCCGTTAATGGCTACACCTTC
CDR3 protein: CASSPPGAGAVNGYTF
clone size: .
J gene: TRBJ1-2
V gene: TRBV18
D gene: .

CDR3 DNA: TGTGCCAGCAGCACAGGGACAGGGGGGAATTCACCCCTCCACTTT
CDR3 protein: CASSTGTGGNSPLHF
clone size: .
J gene: TRBJ1-6
V gene: TRBV7-6
D gene: TRBD1

CDR3 DNA: TGTGCCAGCAGCCCCACCCCAGGGGGCCGGAATCAGCCCCAGCATTTT
CDR3 protein: CASSPTPGGRNQPQHF
clone size: .
J gene: TRBJ1-5
V gene: TRBV7-8
D gene: TRBD1

CDR3 DNA: TGTGCCAGCAGCCGGACAGGGTACGAGCAGTACTTC
CDR3 protein: CASSRTGYEQYF
clone size: .
J gene: TRBJ2-7
V gene: TRBV3-1/TRBV3-2
D gene: TRBD1

CDR3 DNA: TGTGCCAGCAGTCCCCCGACAGGGTGGGATGAAAAACTGTTTTTT
CDR3 protein: CASSPPTGWDEKLFF
clone size: .
J gene: TRBJ1-4
V gene: TRBV28
D gene: TRBD1

CDR3 DNA: TGTGCCAGCAGCCAATATTATGGCTACACCTTC
CDR3 protein: CASSQYYGYTF
clone size: .
J gene: TRBJ1-2
V gene: TRBV3-1/TRBV3-2
D gene: .

CDR3 DNA: TGTGCCAGCAGTTACTCCGGGAAGCAAGCTTTCTTT
CDR3 protein: CASSYSGKQAFF
clone size: once
J gene: TRBJ1-1
V gene: TRBV6-5
D gene: .